This entry features one T cell receptor beta chain sequence. PCR involved 60 Vbeta and 13 Jbeta primers. Assay: immunoSEQ multiplex PCR; the TCRdb copy retains only in-frame clones and omits some. The sample yields around 120,000 clones, around three quarters seen once. The source of the sample is a study of cytomegalovirus exposure and HLA in healthy donors. Germline CDR1 is SEHNR and CDR2 is FQNEAQ (reference sequence). V was clipped by 2 bases and J by 3 bases, with 7 bases between them. The length of the CDR3 is 14 residues. The rearrangement uses TRBV7-9 and TRBJ2-2, with D hard to call. Sequencing was done on a sample of PBMCs. The receptor comes from a man aged 45-65 years in good health and CMV-seropositive. The CDR3 DNA sequence: TGTGCCAGCAGCTTAACGGTTTACACCGGGGAGCTGTTTTTT. The encoded protein is CASSLTVYTGELFF. Supplemented by reference TRBV7-9 and TRBJ2-2, the full variable domain reads DTGVSQNPRHKITKRGQNVTFRCDPISEHNRLYWYRQTLGQGPEFLTYFQNEAQLEKSRLLSDRFSAERPKGSFSTLEIQRTEQGDSAMYLCASSLTVYTGELFFGEGSRLTVL.